Sequencing of this T cell receptor beta chain was carried out in a study of blood T cell repertoires in COVID-19. Produced via immunoSEQ multiplex PCR; TCRdb's table is partial and in-frame only. This sample carries hundreds of thousands of clones, almost 90% of them seen once, and the ten largest clones take about 11%. V was shortened by 6 bases and J by 1 base, with 4 bases between the two germline ends. CDR3 length equals 11 residues. Sequenced sample: peripheral blood. J is TRBJ1-1 and V is TRBV5-3; D gene ambiguous. TRBV5-3 is an open reading frame, and its role is uncertain. This receptor was identified in a woman aged 25 to 39 with COVID-19, enrolled during active disease. For the CDR3, the DNA is TGTGCCAGAATGAGGAACACTGAAGCTTTCTTT. Residues: CARMRNTEAFF.